What follows is one T cell receptor beta chain and its context. The sample belongs to a study of blood T cell repertoires in COVID-19. Looking at the study overall: Samples taken during acute and convalescent COVID-19 were collected in the United States, Italy and Spain. Sample material is recorded as cDNA or gDNA derived from T cells, B-cell-depleted T cells, or PBMCs.

In the authors' workflow: Reference gene primer amplification gave estimated nucleated cell counts. This table comes from immunoSEQ multiplex PCR, and its TCRdb copy is limited to in-frame clones, with some not included. V and J calls and clone size are as listed in that table; D and trimming were resolved from the DNA. The table lists 290,000 or so clones, roughly 90% of them singletons. V was shortened by 4 bases and J by 3 bases, with 16 bases between the two germline ends. Germline CDR1 and CDR2: MNHEY and SVGEGT. The CDR3 consists of 15 residues. The clonotype was recovered from a man aged 18 to 29 with active or convalescent COVID-19. The chain carries TRBV6-2 or TRBV6-3 and TRBJ2-7; D possibly corresponds to TRBD2 (5 bases). Sequencing was done on a sample of peripheral blood. The CDR3, as DNA: TGTGCCAGCAGTTCGACAACCGGGGAAGGCTACGAGCAGTACTTC. It specifies CASSSTTGEGYEQYF.